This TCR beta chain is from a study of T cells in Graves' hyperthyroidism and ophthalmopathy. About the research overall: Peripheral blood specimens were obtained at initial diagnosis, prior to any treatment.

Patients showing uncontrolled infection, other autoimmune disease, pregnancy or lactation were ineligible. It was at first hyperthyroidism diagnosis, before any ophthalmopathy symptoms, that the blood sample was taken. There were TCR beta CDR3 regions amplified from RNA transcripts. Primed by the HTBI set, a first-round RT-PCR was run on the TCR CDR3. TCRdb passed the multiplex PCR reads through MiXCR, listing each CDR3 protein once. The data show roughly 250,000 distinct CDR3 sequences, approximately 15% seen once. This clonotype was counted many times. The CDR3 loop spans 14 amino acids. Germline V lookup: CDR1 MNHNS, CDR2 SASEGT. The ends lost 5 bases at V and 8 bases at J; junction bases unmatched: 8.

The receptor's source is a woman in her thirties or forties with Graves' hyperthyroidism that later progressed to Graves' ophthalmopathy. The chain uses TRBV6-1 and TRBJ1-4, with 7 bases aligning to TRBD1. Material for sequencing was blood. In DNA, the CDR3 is TGTGCCAGCAGTACAGGGGCAGGCGTCGAAAAACTGTTTTTT. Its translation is CASSTGAGVEKLFF.